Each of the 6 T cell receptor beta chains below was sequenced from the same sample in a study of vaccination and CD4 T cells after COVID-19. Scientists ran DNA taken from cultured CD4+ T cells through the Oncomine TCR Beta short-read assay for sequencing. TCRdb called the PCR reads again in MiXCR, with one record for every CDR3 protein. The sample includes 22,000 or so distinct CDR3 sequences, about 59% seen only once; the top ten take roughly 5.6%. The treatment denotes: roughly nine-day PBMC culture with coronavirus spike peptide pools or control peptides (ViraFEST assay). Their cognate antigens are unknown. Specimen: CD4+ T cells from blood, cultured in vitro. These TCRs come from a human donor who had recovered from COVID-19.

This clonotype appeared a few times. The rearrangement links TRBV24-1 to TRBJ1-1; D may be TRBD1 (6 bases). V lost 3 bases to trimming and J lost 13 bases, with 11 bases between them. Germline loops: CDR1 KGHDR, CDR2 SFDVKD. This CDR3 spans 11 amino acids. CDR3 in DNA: TGTGCCACCAGTGATAACAGGGTGGTTTTCTTT. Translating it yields CATSDNRVVFF.

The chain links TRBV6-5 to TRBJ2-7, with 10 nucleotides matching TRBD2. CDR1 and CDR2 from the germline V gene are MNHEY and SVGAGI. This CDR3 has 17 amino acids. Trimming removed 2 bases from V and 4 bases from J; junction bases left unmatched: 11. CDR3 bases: TGTGCCAGCAGTTACGGCCCCCCACTAGCGGGAACTTACGAGCAGTACTTC. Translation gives CASSYGPPLAGTYEQYF.

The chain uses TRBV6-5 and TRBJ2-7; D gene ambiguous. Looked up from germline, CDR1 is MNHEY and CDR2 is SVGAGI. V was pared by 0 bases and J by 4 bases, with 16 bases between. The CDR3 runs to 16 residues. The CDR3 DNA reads TGTGCCAGCAGTTACTCGATCGGTTCCAGTTCTTACGAGCAGTACTTC. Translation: CASSYSIGSSSYEQYF.

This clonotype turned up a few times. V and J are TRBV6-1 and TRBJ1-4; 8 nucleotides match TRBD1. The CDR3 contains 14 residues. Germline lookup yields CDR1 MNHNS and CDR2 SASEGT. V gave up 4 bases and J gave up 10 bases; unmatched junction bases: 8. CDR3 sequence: CASSVDRVEGKLFF. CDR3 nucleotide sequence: TGTGCCAGCAGTGTGGACAGGGTTGAAGGAAAACTGTTTTTT.

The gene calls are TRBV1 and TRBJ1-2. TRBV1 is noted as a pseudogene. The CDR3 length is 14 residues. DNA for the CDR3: TGCACCAGCAGCCATTTCGGCCTTAACTATGGCTACACCTTC. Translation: CTSSHFGLNYGYTF.

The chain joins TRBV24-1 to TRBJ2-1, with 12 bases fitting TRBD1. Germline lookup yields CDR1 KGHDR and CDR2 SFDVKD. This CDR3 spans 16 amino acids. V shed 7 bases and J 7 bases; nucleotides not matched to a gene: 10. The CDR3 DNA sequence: TGTGCCACCAGCTTCACGGGACAGGGGGCCGGGAATGAGCAGTTCTTC. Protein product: CATSFTGQGAGNEQFF.